A single TCR beta chain is shown here with its context. This sample was taken from a study of blood T cell repertoires in COVID-19. Turning to the study itself: Acute and convalescent COVID-19 samples came from the United States, Italy and Spain. T cells, B-cell-depleted T cells, or PBMCs provided the cDNA or gDNA that served as material.

In the authors' methods: Reference gene primer amplification gave nucleated cell count estimates. The table came from immunoSEQ multiplex PCR; TCRdb's copy has only in-frame clones and leaves some out. The V and J calls and clone size were taken over from that table, and D and trimming were inferred from the DNA. The repertoire holds around 300,000 clones, with around 90% as singletons. Material: peripheral blood. This TCR derives from a man aged 45-65 years with acute or convalescent COVID-19.

CDR3 bases: TGTGCCAGCAGTGAAGGGGGGGACACCATATATTTT. Encoded protein: CASSEGGDTIYF. The chain joins TRBV2 to TRBJ1-3; D is perhaps TRBD1 (5 bases). Trimming pared 1 base from V and 8 bases from J, leaving 6 bases between. This CDR3 spans 12 amino acids. Looked up from germline, CDR1 is SNHLY and CDR2 is FYNNEI.